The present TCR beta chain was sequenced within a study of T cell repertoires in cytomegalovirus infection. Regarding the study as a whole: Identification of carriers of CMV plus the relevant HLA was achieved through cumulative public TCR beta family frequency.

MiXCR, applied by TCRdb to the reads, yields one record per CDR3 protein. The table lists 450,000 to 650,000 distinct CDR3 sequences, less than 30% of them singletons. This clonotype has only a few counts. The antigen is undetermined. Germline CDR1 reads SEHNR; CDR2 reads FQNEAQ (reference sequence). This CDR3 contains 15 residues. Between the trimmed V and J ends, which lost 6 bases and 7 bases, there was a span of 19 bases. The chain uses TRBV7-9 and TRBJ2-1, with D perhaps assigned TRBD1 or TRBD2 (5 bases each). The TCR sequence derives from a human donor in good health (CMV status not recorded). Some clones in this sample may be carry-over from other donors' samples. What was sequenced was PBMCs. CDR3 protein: CASSEGLPSVNEQFF. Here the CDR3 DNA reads TGTGCCAGCAGTGAGGGGCTACCTTCGGTGAATGAGCAGTTCTTC.